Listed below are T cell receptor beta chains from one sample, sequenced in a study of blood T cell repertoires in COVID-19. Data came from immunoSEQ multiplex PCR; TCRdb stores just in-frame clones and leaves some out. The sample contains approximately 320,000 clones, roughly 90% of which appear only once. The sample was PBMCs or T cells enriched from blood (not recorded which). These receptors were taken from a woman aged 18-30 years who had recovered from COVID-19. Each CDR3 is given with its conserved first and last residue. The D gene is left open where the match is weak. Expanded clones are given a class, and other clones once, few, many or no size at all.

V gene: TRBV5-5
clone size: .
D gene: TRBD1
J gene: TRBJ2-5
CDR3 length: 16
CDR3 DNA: TGTGCCAGCAGCGAACCTGGGACAGGGGGGGGAGAGACCCAGTACTTC
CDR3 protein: CASSEPGTGGGETQYF

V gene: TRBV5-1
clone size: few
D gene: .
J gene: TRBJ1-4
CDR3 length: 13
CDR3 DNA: TGCGCCAGCCGGGACACTCCGGCTGAAAAACTGTTTTTT
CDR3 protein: CASRDTPAEKLFF

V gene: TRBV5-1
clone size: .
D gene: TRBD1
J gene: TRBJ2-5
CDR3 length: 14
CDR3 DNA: TGCGCCAGCAGCGGAGGACAGGGGGGTAAGACCCAGTACTTC
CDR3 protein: CASSGGQGGKTQYF

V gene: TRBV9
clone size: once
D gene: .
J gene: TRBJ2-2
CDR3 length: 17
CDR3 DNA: TGTGCCAGCAGCGTAGTTGACGTTGGGGGCGCGCCCGGGGAGCTGTTTTTT
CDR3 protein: CASSVVDVGGAPGELFF

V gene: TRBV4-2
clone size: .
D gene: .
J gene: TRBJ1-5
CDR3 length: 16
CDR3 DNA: TGTGCCAGCAGCCAACAGCGTAACCTGGGCAATCAGCCCCAGCATTTT
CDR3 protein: CASSQQRNLGNQPQHF

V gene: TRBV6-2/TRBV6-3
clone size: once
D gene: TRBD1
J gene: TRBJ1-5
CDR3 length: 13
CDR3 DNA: TGTGCCAGCAGTTACACAGGGGGACAGCCCCAGCATTTT
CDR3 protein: CASSYTGGQPQHF

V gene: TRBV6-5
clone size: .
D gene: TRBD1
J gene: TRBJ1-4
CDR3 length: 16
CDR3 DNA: TGTGCCAGCAGTTACTCCTCCGGGACAGGGAGTGAAAAACTGTTTTTT
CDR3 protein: CASSYSSGTGSEKLFF

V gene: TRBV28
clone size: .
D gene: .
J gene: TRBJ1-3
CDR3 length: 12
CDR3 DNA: TGTGCCAGCAGTTCCGTTGGAAACACCATATATTTT
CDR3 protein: CASSSVGNTIYF

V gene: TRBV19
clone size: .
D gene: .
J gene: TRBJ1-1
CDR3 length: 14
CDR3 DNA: TGTGCCAGTAGTACCCTCGAGGTAAGCACTGAAGCTTTCTTT
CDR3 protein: CASSTLEVSTEAFF

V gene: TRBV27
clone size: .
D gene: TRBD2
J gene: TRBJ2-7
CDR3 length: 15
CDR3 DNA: TGTGCCAGCAGTTTATCAAGCGGGGGGGCCTACGAGCAGTACTTC
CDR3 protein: CASSLSSGGAYEQYF

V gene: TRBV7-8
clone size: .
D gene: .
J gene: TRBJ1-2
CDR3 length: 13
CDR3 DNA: TGTGCCAGCACGGCAACAGACAACTATGGCTACACCTTC
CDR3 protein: CASTATDNYGYTF

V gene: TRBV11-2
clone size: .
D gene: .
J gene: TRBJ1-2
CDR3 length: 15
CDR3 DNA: TGTGCCAGCAGCCAAGAAGGACAGCCGAACTATGGCTACACCTTC
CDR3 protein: CASSQEGQPNYGYTF

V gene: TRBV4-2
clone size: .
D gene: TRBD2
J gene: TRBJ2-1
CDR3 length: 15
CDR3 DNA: TGTGCCAGCAGCCAGGGACTAGCGGTGAACAATGAGCAGTTCTTC
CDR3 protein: CASSQGLAVNNEQFF

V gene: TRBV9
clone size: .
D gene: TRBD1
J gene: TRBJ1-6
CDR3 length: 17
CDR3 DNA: TGTGCCAGCAGCGCGATCTTCGGACAGGGGGAAGGATCACCCCTCCACTTT
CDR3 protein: CASSAIFGQGEGSPLHF

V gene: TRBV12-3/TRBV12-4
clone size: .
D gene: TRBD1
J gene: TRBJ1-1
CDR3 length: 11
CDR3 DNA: TGTGCCAGCAGTCTGACAGGGGCAGCTTTCTTT
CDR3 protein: CASSLTGAAFF

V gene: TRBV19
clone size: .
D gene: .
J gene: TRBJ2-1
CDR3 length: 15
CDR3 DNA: TGTGCCAGTAGTATGGGAGTAGCCCCTGGGGATGAGCAGTTCTTC
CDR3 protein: CASSMGVAPGDEQFF

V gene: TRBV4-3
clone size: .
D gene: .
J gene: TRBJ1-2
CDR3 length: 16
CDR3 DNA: TGCGCCAGCAGCCCGCGGACAGACCGTACTAACTATGGCTACACCTTC
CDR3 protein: CASSPRTDRTNYGYTF

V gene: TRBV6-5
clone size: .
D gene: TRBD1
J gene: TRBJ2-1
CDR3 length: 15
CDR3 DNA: TGTGCCAGCAACCCACAGGGGGCTCCCTACAATGAGCAGTTCTTC
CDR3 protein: CASNPQGAPYNEQFF

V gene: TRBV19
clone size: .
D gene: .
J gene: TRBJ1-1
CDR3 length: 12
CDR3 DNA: TGTGCCAGTAGCTGGGGGGGCTATGGGGCTTTCTTT
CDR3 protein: CASSWGGYGAFF

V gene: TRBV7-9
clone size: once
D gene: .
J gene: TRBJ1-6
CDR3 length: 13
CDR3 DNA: TGTGCCAGCAGCTTAGAGGGGAATTCACCCCTCCACTTT
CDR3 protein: CASSLEGNSPLHF

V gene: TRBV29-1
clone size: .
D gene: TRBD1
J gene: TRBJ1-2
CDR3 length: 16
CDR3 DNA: TGCAGCGCCGAGGCGTTTCGACAGGGGGAGGGCTATGGCTACACCTTC
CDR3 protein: CSAEAFRQGEGYGYTF

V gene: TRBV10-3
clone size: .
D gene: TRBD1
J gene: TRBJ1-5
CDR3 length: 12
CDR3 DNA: TGTGCCATCGGCCAGGGGGGCCAGCCCCAGCATTTT
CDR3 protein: CAIGQGGQPQHF

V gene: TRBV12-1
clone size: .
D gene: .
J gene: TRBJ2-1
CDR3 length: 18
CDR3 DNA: TGTGCCAGCAGCCCCCGATCACCGGGACTAGCGTCTCACAATGAGCAGTTCTTC
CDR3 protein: CASSPRSPGLASHNEQFF

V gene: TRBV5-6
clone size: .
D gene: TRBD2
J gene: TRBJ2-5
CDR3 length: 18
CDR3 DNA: TGTGCCAGCAGCATGTCTTCTTTAGCGGGAGGCCACAAAGAGACCCAGTACTTC
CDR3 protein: CASSMSSLAGGHKETQYF

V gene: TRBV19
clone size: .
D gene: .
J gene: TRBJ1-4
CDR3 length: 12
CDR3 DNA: TGTGCCAGTAGTCTCCTTAATGAAAAACTGTTTTTT
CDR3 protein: CASSLLNEKLFF

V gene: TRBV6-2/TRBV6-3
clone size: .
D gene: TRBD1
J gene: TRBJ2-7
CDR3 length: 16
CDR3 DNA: TGTGCCAGCAGTCAGAGCGAGACAGGGAATGGTTTCGAGCAGTACTTC
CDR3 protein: CASSQSETGNGFEQYF

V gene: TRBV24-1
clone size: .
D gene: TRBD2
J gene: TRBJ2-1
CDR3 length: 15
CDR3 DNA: TGTGCCACCAGTGAACTTCTAGCGGGCGCCAATGAGCAGTTCTTC
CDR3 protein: CATSELLAGANEQFF

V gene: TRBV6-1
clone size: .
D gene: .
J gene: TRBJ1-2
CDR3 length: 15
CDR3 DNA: TGTGCCAGCAGTGAAGCGGGAGGGTATTTTGATGGCTACACCTTC
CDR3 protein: CASSEAGGYFDGYTF

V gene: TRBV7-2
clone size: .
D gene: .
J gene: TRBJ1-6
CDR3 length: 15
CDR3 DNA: TGTGCCAGCAGCTTAGCGGGGCAGGGAAATTCACCCCTCCACTTT
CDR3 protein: CASSLAGQGNSPLHF

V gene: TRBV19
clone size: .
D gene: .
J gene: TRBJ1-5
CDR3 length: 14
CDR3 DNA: TGTGCCAGTAGTATTACGGCGGGCAATCAGCCCCAGCATTTT
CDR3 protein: CASSITAGNQPQHF

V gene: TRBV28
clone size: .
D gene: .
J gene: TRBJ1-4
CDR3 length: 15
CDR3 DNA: TGTGCCAGCAGTACGAGGTCCCAGGGTTATGAAAAACTGTTTTTT
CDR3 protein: CASSTRSQGYEKLFF

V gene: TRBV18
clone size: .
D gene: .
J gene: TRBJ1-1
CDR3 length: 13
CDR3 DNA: TGTGCCAGCTCACCGCGGGCGAACACTGAAGCTTTCTTT
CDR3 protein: CASSPRANTEAFF

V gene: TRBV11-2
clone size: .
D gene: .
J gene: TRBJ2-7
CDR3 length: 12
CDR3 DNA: TGTGCCAGCAGCTTTCAGGGGTACGAGCAGTACTTC
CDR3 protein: CASSFQGYEQYF

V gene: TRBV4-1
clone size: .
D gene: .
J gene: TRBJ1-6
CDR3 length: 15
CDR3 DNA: TGCGCCAGCAGCCGAGGGACATCACAAAATTCACCCCTCCACTTT
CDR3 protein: CASSRGTSQNSPLHF

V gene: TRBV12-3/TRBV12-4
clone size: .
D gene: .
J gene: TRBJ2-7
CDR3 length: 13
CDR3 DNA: TGTGCCAGCAGTTTCGGCGGTGATTACGAGCAGTACTTC
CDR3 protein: CASSFGGDYEQYF

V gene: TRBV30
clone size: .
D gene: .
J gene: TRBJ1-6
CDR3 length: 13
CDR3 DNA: TGTGCCTGGAGGAACTCCCCAAATTCACCCCTCCACTTT
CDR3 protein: CAWRNSPNSPLHF

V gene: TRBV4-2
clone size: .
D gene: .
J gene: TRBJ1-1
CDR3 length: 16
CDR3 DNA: TGTGCCAGCAGCCAAGCCGTCTCTCCGAGATTAGAGGGAGCTTTCTTT
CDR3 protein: CASSQAVSPRLEGAFF

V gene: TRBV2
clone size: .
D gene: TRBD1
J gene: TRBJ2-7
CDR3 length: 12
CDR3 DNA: TGTGCCAGCAGTGGGACAGGCTACGAGCAGTACTTC
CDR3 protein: CASSGTGYEQYF